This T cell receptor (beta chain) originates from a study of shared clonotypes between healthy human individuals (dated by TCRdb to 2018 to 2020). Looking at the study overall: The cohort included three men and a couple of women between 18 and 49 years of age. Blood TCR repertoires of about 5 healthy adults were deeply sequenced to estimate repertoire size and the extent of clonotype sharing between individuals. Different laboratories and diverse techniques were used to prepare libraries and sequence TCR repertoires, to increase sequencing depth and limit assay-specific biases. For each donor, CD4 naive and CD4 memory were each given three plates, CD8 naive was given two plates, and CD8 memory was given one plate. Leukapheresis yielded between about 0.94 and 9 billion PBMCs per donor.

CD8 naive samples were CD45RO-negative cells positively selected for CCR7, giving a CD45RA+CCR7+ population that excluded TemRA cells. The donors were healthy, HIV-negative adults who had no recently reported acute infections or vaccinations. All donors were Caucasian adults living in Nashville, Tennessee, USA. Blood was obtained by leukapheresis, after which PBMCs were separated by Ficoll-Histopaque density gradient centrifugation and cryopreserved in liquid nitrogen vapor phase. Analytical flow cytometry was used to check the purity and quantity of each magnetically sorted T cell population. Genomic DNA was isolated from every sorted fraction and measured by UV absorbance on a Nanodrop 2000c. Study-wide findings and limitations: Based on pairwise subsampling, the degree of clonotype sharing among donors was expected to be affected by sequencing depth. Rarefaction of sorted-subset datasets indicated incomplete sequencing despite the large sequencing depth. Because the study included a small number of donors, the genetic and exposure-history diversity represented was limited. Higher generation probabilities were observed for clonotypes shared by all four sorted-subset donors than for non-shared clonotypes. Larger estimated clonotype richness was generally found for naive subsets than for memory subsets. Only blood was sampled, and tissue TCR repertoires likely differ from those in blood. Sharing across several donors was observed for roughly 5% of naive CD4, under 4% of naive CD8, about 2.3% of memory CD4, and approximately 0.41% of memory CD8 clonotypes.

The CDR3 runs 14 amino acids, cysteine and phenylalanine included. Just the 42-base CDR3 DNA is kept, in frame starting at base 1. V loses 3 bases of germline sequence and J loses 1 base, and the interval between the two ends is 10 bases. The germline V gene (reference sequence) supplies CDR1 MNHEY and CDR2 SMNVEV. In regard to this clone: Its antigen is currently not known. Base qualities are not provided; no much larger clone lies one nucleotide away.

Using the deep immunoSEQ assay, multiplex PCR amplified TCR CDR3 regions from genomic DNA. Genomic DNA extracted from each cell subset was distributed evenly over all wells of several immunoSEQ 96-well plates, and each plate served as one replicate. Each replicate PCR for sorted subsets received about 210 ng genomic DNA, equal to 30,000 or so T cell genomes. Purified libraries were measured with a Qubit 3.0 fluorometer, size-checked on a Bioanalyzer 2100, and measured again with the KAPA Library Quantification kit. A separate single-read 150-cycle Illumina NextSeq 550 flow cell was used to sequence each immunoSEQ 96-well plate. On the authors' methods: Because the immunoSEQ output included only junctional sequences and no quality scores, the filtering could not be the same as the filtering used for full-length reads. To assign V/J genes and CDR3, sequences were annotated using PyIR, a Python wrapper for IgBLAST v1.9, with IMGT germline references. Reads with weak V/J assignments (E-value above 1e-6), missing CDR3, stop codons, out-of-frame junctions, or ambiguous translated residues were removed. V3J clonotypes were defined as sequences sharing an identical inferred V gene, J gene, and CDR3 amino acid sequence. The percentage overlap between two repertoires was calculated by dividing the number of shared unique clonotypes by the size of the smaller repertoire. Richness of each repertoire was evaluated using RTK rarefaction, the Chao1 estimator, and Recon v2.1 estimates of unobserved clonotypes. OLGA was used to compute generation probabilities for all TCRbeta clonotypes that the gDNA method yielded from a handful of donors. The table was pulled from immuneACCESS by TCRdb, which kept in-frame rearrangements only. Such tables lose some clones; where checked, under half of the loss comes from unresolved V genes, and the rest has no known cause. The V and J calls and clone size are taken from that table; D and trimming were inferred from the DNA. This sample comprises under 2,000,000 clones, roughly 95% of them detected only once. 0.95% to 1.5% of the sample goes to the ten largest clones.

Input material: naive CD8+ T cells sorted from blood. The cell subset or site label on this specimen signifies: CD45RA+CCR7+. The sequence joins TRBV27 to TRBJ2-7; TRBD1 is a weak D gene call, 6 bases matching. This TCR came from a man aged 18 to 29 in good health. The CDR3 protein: CASSLKQGSYEQYF. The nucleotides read TGTGCCAGCAGTTTGAAACAGGGTTCCTACGAGCAGTACTTC.